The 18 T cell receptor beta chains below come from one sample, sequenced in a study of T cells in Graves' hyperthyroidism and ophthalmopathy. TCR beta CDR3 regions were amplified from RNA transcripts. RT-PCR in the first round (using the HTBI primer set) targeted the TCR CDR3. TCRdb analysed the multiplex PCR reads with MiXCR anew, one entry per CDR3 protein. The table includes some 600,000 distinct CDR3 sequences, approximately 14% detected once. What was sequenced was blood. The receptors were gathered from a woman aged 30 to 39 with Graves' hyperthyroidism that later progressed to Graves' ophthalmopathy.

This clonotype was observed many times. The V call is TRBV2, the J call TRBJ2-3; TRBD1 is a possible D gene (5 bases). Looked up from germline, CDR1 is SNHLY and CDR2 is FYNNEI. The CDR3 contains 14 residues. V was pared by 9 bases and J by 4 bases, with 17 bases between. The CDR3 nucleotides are TGTGCCAGTCTCCGGGCACAGGATGCAGATACGCAGTATTTT. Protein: CASLRAQDADTQYF.

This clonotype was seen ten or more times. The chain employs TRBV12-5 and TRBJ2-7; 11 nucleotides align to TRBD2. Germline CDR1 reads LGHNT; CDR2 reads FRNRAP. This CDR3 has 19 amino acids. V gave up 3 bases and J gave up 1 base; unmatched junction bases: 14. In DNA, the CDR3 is TGTGCTAGTGGTTTTCGCCCCATTCGACTAGCGGGAATATCCTACGAGCAGTACTTC. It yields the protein CASGFRPIRLAGISYEQYF.

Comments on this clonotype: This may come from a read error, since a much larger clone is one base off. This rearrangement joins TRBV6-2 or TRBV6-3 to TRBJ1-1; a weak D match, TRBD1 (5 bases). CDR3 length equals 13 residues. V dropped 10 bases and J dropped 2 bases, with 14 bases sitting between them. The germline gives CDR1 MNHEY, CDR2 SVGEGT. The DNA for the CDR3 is TGTGCCACCCTGGGGACTGCTAACACTGAAGCTTTCTTT. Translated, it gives CATLGTANTEAFF.

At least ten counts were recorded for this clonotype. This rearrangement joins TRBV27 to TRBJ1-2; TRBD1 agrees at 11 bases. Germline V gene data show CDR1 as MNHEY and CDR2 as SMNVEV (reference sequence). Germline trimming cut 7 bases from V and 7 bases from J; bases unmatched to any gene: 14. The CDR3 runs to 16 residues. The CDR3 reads CASTSSGQGARTGYTF. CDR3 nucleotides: TGTGCCAGCACCTCCTCTGGACAGGGGGCGAGGACTGGCTACACCTTC.

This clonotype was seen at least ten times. The CDR3 nucleotides read TGTGCCATCACTATGGACAGGGATAGCACAGATACGCAGTATTTT. Its translation is CAITMDRDSTDTQYF. The rearrangement uses TRBV10-3 and TRBJ2-3; 8 bases are shared with TRBD1. CDR3 length equals 15 residues. J was trimmed by 0 bases and V by 7 bases; bases with no gene match: 6. CDR1 is ENHRY, CDR2 SYGVKD, per germline.

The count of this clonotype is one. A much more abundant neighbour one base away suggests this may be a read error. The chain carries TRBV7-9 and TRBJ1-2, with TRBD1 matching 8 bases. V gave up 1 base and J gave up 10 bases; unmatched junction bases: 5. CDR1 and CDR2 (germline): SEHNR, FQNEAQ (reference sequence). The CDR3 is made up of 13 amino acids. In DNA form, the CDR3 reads TGTGCCAGCAGCTTAGAGACAGGGGATGACTACACCTTC. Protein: CASSLETGDDYTF.

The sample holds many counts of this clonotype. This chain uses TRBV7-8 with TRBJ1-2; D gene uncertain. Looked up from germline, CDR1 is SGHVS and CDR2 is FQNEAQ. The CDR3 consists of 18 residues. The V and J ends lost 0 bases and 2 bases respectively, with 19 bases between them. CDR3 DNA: TGTGCCAGCAGCTTAGCGCTGGTAGCGAGGAGGGAGAACTATGGCTACACCTTC. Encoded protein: CASSLALVARRENYGYTF.

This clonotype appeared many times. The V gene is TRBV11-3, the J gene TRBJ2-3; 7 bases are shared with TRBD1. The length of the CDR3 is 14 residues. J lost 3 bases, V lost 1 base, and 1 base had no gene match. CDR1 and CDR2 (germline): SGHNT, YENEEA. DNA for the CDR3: TGTGCCAGCAGCTTAGCCAGGGGGACAGATACGCAGTATTTT. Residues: CASSLARGTDTQYF.

Here the CDR3 DNA reads TGTGCCAGCAGTGAAACTGATGACACTGAAGCTTTCTTT. Encoded protein: CASSETDDTEAFF. The chain uses TRBV6-1 and TRBJ1-1, with D unresolved. Trimming pared 2 bases from V and 3 bases from J, leaving 7 bases between. CDR3 length: 13 residues. Germline V gene data show CDR1 as MNHNS and CDR2 as SASEGT.

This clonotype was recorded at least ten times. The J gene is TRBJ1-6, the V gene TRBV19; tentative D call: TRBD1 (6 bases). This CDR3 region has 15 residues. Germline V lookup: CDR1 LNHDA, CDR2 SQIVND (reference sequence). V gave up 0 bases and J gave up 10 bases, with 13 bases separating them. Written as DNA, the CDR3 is TGTGCCAGTAGTATAGACCGACAGGTTCGGTCACCCCTCCACTTT. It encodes CASSIDRQVRSPLHF.

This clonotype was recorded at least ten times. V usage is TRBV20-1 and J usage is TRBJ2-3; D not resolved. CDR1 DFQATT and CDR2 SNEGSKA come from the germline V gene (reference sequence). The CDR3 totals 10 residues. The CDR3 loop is CGFSTDTQYF. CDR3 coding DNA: TGCGGATTTAGCACAGATACGCAGTATTTT.

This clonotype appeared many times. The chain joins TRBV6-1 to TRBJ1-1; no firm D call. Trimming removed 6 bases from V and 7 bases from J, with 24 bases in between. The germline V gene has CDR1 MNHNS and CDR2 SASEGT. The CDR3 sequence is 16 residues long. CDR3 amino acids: CASRSAGVQPAFEAFF. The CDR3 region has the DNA TGTGCCAGCAGATCCGCCGGGGTTCAGCCTGCTTTTGAAGCTTTCTTT.

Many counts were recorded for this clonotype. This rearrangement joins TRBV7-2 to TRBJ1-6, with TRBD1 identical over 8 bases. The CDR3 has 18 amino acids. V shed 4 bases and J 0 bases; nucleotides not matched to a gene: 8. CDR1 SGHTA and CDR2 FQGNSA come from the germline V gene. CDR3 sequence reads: CASSSRQGPSSYNSPLHF. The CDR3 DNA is TGTGCCAGCAGCTCAAGACAGGGGCCTAGCTCCTATAATTCACCCCTCCACTTT.

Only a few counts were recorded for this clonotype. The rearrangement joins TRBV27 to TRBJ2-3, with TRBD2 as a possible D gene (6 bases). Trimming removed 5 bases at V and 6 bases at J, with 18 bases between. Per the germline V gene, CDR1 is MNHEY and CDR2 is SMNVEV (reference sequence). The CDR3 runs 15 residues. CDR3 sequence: CASSTLPGLSDTQYF. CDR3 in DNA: TGTGCCAGCAGTACACTTCCGGGACTCTCCGATACGCAGTATTTT.

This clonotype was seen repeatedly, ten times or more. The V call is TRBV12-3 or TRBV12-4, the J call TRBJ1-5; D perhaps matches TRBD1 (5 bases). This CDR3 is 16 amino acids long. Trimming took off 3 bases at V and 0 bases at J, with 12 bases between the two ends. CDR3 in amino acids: CASSLFGGTSNQPQHF. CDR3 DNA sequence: TGTGCCAGCAGTTTGTTCGGGGGGACTAGCAATCAGCCCCAGCATTTT.

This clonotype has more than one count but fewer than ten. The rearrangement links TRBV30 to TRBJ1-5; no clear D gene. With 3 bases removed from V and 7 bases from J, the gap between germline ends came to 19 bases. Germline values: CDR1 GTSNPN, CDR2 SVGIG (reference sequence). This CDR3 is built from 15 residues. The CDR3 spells CAWSPYHGPGQPQHF. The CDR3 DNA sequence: TGTGCCTGGAGCCCGTACCACGGTCCGGGGCAGCCCCAGCATTTT.

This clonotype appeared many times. CDR3 bases: TGTGCCAGTGGACAGGGGGCAGTCGGTCAGCCCCAGCATTTT. Amino acid sequence: CASGQGAVGQPQHF. This chain joins TRBV10-3 and TRBJ1-5, with 11 bases fitting TRBD1. The J segment lost 6 bases and the V segment lost 10 bases, leaving 8 bases of the junction unmatched. Looked up from germline, CDR1 is ENHRY and CDR2 is SYGVKD. This CDR3 has 14 amino acids.

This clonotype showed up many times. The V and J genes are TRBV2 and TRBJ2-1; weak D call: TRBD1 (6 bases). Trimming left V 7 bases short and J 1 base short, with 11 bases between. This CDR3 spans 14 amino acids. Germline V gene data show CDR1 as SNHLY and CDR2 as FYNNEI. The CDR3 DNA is TGTGCCAGCACCGGCAGGGGTTCCTACAATGAGCAGTTCTTC. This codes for CASTGRGSYNEQFF.